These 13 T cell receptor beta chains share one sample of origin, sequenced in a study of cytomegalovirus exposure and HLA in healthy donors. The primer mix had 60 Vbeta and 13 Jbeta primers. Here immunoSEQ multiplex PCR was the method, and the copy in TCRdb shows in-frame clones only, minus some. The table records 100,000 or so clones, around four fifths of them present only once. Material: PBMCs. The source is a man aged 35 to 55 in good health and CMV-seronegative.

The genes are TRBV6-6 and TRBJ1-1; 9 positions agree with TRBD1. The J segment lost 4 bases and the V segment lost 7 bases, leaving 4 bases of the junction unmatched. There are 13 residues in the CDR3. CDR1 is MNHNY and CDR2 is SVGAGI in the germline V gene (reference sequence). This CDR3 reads CASNRGLGTEAFF. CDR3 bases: TGTGCCAGCAACAGGGGGCTAGGCACTGAAGCTTTCTTT.

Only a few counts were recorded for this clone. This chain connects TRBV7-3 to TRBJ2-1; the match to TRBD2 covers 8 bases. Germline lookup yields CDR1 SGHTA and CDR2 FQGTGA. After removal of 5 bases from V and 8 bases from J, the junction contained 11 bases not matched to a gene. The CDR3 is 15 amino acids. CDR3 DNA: TGTGCCAGCAGCCGGGAGGGCAGGGGCTTGGATGAGCAGTTCTTC. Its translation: CASSREGRGLDEQFF. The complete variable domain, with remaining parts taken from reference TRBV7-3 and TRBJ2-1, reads GAGVSQTPSNKVTEKGKYVELRCDPISGHTALYWYRQSLGQGPEFLIYFQGTGAADDSGLPNDRFFAVRPEGSVSTLKIQRTERGDSAVYLCASSREGRGLDEQFFGPGTRLTVL.

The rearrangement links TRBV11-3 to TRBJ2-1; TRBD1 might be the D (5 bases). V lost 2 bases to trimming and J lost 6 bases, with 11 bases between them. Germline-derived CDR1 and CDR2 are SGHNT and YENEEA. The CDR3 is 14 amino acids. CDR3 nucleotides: TGTGCCAGCAGCTTACCAGGGTGGGGCAATGAGCAGTTCTTC. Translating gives CASSLPGWGNEQFF.

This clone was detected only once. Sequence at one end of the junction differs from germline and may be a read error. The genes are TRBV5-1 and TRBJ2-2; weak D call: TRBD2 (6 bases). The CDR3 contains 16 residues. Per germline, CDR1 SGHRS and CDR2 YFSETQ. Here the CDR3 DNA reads TGCGCCAGCAGCTTGACTCCGGGGGTGAACACCAGGGAGCTGTTTTTT. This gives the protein CASSLTPGVNTRELFF. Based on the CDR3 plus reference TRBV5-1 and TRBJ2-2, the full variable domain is KAGVTQTPRYLIKTRGQQVTLSCSPISGHRSVSWYQQTPGQGLQFLFEYFSETQRNKGNFPGRFSGRQFSNSRSEMNVSTLELGDSALYLCASSLTPGVNTRELFFGEGSRLTVL.

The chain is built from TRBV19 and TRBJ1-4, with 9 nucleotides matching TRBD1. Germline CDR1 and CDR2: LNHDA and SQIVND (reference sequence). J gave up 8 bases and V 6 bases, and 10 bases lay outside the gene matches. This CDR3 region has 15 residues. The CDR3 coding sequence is TGTGCCAGTAGCCTAATCCCGACAGGGGGGGAAAAACTGTTTTTT. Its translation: CASSLIPTGGEKLFF.

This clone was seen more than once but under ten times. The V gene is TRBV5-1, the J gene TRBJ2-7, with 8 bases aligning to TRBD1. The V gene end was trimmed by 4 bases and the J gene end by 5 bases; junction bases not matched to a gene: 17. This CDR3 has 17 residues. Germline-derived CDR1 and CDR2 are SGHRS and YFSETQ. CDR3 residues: CASSLELPGTGNDEQYF. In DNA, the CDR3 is TGCGCCAGCAGCCTGGAGTTACCCGGGACAGGTAACGACGAGCAGTACTTC.

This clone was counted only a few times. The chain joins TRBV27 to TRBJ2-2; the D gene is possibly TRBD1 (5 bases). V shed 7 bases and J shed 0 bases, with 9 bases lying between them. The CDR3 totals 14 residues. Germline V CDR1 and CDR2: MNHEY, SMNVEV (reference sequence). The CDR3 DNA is TGTGCCAGCAAAAGGGGTTCGAACACCGGGGAGCTGTTTTTT. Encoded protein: CASKRGSNTGELFF.

The CDR3 DNA sequence: TGTGCCAGTAGTATTGGGGCACCGGGACACCACCAGAACACCGGGGAGCTGTTTTTT. Translation gives CASSIGAPGHHQNTGELFF. The chain combines TRBV19 with TRBJ2-2, with D possibly TRBD1 on 6 matching bases. The CDR3 length is 19 residues. CDR1 and CDR2 from the germline V gene are LNHDA and SQIVND (reference sequence). Trimming cost V 3 bases and J 1 base, with 21 bases left between them.

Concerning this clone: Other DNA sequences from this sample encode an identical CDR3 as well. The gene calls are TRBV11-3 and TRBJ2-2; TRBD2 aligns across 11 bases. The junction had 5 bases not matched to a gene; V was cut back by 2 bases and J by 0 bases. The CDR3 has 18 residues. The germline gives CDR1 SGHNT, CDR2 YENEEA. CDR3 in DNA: TGTGCCAGCAGCTTACGGCTAGCGGGGGGAACGAACACCGGGGAGCTGTTTTTT. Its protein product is CASSLRLAGGTNTGELFF.

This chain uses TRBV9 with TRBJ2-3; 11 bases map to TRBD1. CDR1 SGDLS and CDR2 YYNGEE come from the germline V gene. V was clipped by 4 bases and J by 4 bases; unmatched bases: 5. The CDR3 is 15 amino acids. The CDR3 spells CASSPWTGGADTQYF. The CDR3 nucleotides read TGTGCCAGCAGCCCCTGGACAGGGGGCGCAGATACGCAGTATTTT.

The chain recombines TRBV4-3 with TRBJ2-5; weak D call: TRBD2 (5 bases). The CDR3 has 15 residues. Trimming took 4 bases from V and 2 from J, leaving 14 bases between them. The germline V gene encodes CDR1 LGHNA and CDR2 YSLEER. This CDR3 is CASSRLLSGQETQYF. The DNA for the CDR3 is TGCGCCAGCAGCCGACTACTTTCGGGGCAAGAGACCCAGTACTTC.

The CDR3 loop is CATSPGQSTDTQYF. The CDR3 coding sequence is TGTGCCACCAGCCCAGGGCAGAGCACAGATACGCAGTATTTT. This chain links TRBV15 with TRBJ2-3; weak D call: TRBD1 (5 bases). This CDR3 contains 14 residues. Germline V gene data show CDR1 as LNHNV and CDR2 as YYDKDF (reference sequence). Trimming removed 5 bases from V and 0 bases from J, with 9 bases in between.

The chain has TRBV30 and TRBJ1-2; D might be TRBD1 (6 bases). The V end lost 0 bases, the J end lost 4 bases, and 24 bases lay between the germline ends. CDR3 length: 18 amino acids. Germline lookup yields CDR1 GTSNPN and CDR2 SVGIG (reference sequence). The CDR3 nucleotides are TGTGCCTGGAGTGTACAGGGTAGTTGGGCGGACCTCTTCTATGGCTACACCTTC. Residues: CAWSVQGSWADLFYGYTF. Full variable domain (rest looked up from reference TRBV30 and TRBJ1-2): SQTIHQWPATLVQPVGSPLSLECTVEGTSNPNLYWYRQAAGRGLQLLFYSVGIGQISSEVPQNLSASRPQDRQFILSSKKLLLSDSGFYLCAWSVQGSWADLFYGYTFGSGTRLTVV.